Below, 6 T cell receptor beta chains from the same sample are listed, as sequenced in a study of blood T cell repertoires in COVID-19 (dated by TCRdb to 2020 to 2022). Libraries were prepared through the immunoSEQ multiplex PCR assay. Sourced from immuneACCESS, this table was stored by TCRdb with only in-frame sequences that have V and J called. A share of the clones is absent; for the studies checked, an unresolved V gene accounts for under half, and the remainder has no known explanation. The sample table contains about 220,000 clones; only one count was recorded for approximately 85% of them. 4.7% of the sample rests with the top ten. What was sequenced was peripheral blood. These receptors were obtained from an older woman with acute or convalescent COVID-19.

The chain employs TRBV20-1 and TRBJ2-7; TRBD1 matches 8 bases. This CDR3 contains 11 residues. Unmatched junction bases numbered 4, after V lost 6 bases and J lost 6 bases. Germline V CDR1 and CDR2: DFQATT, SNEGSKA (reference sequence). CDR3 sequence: CSALDRGEQYF. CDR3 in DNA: TGCAGTGCCCTTGACAGGGGCGAGCAGTACTTC.

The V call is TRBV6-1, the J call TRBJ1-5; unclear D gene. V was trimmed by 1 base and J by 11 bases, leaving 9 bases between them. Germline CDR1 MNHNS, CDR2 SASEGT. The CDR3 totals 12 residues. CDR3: CASSEGSSAQHF. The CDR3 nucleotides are TGTGCCAGCAGTGAAGGTTCTTCAGCCCAGCATTTT.

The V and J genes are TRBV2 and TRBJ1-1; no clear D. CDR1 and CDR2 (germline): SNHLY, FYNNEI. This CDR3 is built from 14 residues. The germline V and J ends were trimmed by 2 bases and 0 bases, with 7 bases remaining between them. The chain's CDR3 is CASSEILVNTEAFF. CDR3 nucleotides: TGTGCCAGCAGTGAAATCCTAGTGAACACTGAAGCTTTCTTT.

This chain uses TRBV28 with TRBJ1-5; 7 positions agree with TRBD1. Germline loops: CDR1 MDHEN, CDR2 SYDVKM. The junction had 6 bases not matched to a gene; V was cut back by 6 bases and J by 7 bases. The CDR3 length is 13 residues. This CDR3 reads CASRPQGEQPQHF. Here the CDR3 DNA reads TGTGCCAGCAGGCCGCAGGGGGAACAGCCCCAGCATTTT.

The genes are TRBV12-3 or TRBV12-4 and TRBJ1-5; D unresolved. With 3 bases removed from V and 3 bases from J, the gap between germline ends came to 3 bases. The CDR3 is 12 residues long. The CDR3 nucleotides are TGTGCCAGCAGTTTTTACAATCAGCCCCAGCATTTT. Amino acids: CASSFYNQPQHF.

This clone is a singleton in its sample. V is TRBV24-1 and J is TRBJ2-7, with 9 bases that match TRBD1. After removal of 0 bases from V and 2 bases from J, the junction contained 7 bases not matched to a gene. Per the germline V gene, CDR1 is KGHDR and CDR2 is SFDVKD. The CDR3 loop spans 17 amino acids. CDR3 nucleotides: TGTGCCACCAGTGATTTGGGCGGACAGGGGCTCGCCTACGAGCAGTACTTC. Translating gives CATSDLGGQGLAYEQYF.